These 30 T cell receptor beta chains were all obtained from the same sample, sequenced in a study of CD8 T cells in ankylosing spondylitis. These receptors' antigens are unknown. One entry per CDR3 protein, called by TCRdb with MiXCR from the 5' RACE reads. The sample lists about 220,000 distinct CDR3 sequences, 6% to 8.5% occurring once. General study findings and limits: About 8 highly homologous variants made up a TCR beta motif that seemed to typify ankylosing spondylitis blood.

The sample consisted of blood, either unsorted or a sorted T cell fraction (not recorded which). The receptors were sampled from a male donor with ankylosing spondylitis.

This clonotype showed up many times. This chain connects TRBV11-1 to TRBJ2-1; 10 nucleotides align to TRBD1. CDR1 and CDR2 from the germline V gene are SGHAT and FQDESV (reference sequence). Trimming at V came to 5 bases and at J to 4 bases, leaving 17 bases not matched to a gene. The CDR3 totals 19 residues. As DNA, the CDR3 is TGTGCCAGCAGCCCCCGGATGCCAAAGGAGGGACAGGGGTACAATGAGCAGTTCTTC. Protein product: CASSPRMPKEGQGYNEQFF.

This clonotype was seen repeatedly, ten times or more. The chain recombines TRBV20-1 with TRBJ2-2; 10 bases match TRBD1. V lost 1 base, J lost 4 bases, and 3 bases stayed unmatched. This CDR3 contains 15 residues. Per the germline V gene, CDR1 is DFQATT and CDR2 is SNEGSKA (reference sequence). This CDR3 reads CSARAGQGLTGELFF. The CDR3 DNA sequence: TGCAGTGCTAGAGCGGGACAGGGGCTCACCGGGGAGCTGTTTTTT.

This clonotype was counted many times. This chain joins TRBV6-5 and TRBJ2-1, with a tentative D call TRBD1 (6 bases). There are 15 residues in the CDR3. The germline V gene has CDR1 MNHEY and CDR2 SVGAGI. V was clipped by 3 bases and J by 7 bases, with 16 bases between them. The CDR3 reads CASSYMSVRGNEQFF. DNA for the CDR3: TGTGCCAGCAGTTATATGTCCGTTAGGGGGAATGAGCAGTTCTTC.

This clonotype was detected ten times or more. This chain connects TRBV16 to TRBJ2-4; D remains ambiguous. This CDR3 spans 13 amino acids. The V gene's germline CDR1 is KGHSY and CDR2 FQNENV. The ends were cut back, 4 bases at V and 3 bases at J, with 7 bases in the middle. The CDR3 sequence is CASSPLGKNIQYF. CDR3 coding DNA: TGTGCCAGCAGCCCACTTGGCAAAAACATTCAGTACTTC.

This chain links TRBV20-1 with TRBJ2-3; 11 nucleotides align to TRBD1. This CDR3 has 15 residues. Per the germline V gene, CDR1 is DFQATT and CDR2 is SNEGSKA (reference sequence). With V trimmed by 0 bases and J by 4 bases, 3 bases remained unmatched. In nucleotides, the CDR3 is TGCAGTGCTAGAGATCCGGGACAGGGGGCAGATACGCAGTATTTT. Protein product: CSARDPGQGADTQYF.

This clonotype was observed at least ten times. The chain links TRBV7-9 to TRBJ1-6; 7 bases map to TRBD1. This CDR3 has 14 amino acids. Per germline, CDR1 SEHNR and CDR2 FQNEAQ (reference sequence). The ends lost 6 bases at V and 3 bases at J; junction bases unmatched: 2. The CDR3 spells CASSRDSYNSPLHF. CDR3 sequence (DNA): TGTGCCAGCAGTCGGGACAGCTATAATTCACCCCTCCACTTT.

The chain joins TRBV2 to TRBJ2-7; D not resolved. Germline assignment: CDR1 SNHLY and CDR2 FYNNEI. V dropped 3 bases and J dropped 5 bases, with 2 bases sitting between them. The CDR3 is 10 residues long. Written as DNA, the CDR3 is TGTGCCAGCAGTGATAACGAGCAGTACTTC. It translates to CASSDNEQYF.

The sample holds many counts of this clonotype. The chain carries TRBV15 and TRBJ1-1, with a possible D match to TRBD1 (5 bases). Looked up from germline, CDR1 is LNHNV and CDR2 is YYDKDF (reference sequence). V gave up 3 bases and J gave up 10 bases, with 12 bases separating them. This CDR3 is built from 12 residues. DNA of the CDR3: TGTGCCACCAGCAGTACCCTTGGGGCAGCTTTCTTT. Amino acid sequence: CATSSTLGAAFF.

This clonotype has a count of ten or more. The gene calls are TRBV25-1 and TRBJ2-5; no clear D. CDR3 length: 12 amino acids. V shed 4 bases and J shed 3 bases, with 6 bases lying between them. The germline V gene encodes CDR1 MGHDK and CDR2 SYGVNS. The CDR3: CASSVEEETQYF. In nucleotides, the CDR3 is TGTGCCAGCAGTGTGGAAGAAGAGACCCAGTACTTC.

This clonotype was detected many times. The rearrangement joins TRBV6-5 to TRBJ2-1; D call uncertain. The V gene's germline CDR1 is MNHEY and CDR2 SVGAGI. This CDR3 comprises 15 residues. V was clipped by 2 bases and J by 0 bases, with 8 bases between them. The CDR3 DNA is TGTGCCAGCAGTTACATACCTAGCTCCTACAATGAGCAGTTCTTC. This gives the protein CASSYIPSSYNEQFF.

This clonotype was seen repeatedly, ten times or more. The CDR3 protein is CASSWGRLDTQYF. The CDR3 DNA follows: TGCGCCAGCAGCTGGGGACGTTTAGATACGCAGTATTTT. This chain joins TRBV4-3 and TRBJ2-3; D might be TRBD1 or TRBD2, each matching 5 bases. The germline V and J ends were trimmed by 5 bases and 5 bases, with 11 bases remaining between them. The CDR3 is 13 residues long. From germline, CDR1 is LGHNA and CDR2 YSLEER.

This clonotype was observed many times. CDR3 sequence (DNA): TGCAGTGCTTCCGGGACTATGAGGAACCCCTACGAGCAGTACTTC. Translation: CSASGTMRNPYEQYF. The chain joins TRBV20-1 to TRBJ2-7, with 7 bases identical to TRBD2. The V gene's germline CDR1 is DFQATT and CDR2 SNEGSKA (reference sequence). This CDR3 has 15 residues. V lost 5 bases and J lost 2; bases outside the gene matches: 12.

The rearrangement uses TRBV7-6 and TRBJ2-7; D call uncertain. Looked up from germline, CDR1 is SGHVS and CDR2 is FNYEAQ. The V end was cut by 1 base, the J end by 2 bases, with 15 bases between. CDR3 size: 16 residues. Here the CDR3 DNA reads TGTGCCAGCAGCTTAGACGCCTACCCTAGAACCTACGAGCAGTACTTC. It translates to CASSLDAYPRTYEQYF.

J is TRBJ1-1 and V is TRBV5-6; no clear D. V lost 2 bases to trimming and J lost 3 bases, with 8 bases between them. The CDR3 contains 13 residues. Germline CDR1 and CDR2: SGHDT and YYEEEE. The CDR3 protein is CASSFGLHTEAFF. The CDR3 DNA is TGTGCCAGCAGCTTCGGCCTTCACACTGAAGCTTTCTTT.

This clonotype has more than one count but fewer than ten. The V and J genes are TRBV11-2 and TRBJ2-5; D is uncertain. Germline-derived CDR1 and CDR2 are SGHAT and FQNNGV. The CDR3 sequence is 15 residues long. Trimming cost V 5 bases and J 4 bases, with 17 bases left between them. The CDR3 DNA follows: TGTGCCAGCAGCACCAAGTTCCGGGCGGCAGAGACCCAGTACTTC. It yields the protein CASSTKFRAAETQYF.

This clonotype was counted many times. The chain carries TRBV28 and TRBJ1-5; tentative D call: TRBD1 (5 bases). V gave up 6 bases and J gave up 15 bases, with 18 bases separating them. The CDR3 consists of 12 residues. Germline values: CDR1 MDHEN, CDR2 SYDVKM. CDR3 DNA sequence: TGTGCCAGCAGCAACTGGAGGGGAGCAAGGCATTTT. Protein sequence: CASSNWRGARHF.

This clonotype was detected ten times or more. The chain is built from TRBV6-5 and TRBJ2-4; 9 positions agree with TRBD2. This CDR3 is 15 amino acids long. CDR1 and CDR2 from the germline V gene are MNHEY and SVGAGI. V lost 4 bases, J lost 6 bases, and 7 bases stayed unmatched. CDR3 residues: CASSSRGGGGNIQYF. In DNA form, the CDR3 reads TGTGCCAGCAGTTCCCGAGGCGGGGGGGGAAACATTCAGTACTTC.

This clonotype has at least ten counts. This sequence joins TRBV6-6 and TRBJ1-6, with D unclear. Trimming stripped 7 bases from V and 4 bases from J, with 8 bases between. The CDR3 consists of 13 residues. The germline CDR1 and CDR2 sequences are MNHNY and SVGAGI (reference sequence). CDR3 sequence (DNA): TGTGCCAGCACCCCCCCATATAATTCACCCCTCCACTTT. This encodes CASTPPYNSPLHF.

This clonotype was detected a few times. The chain has TRBV5-1 and TRBJ2-1; weak D call: TRBD2 (7 bases). Trimming removed 0 bases from V and 8 bases from J, with 12 bases in between. The CDR3 has 14 amino acids. Looked up from germline, CDR1 is SGHRS and CDR2 is YFSETQ. DNA of the CDR3: TGCGCCAGCAGCTTGGCTGGGGGGGCCTATGAGCAGTTCTTC. Protein product: CASSLAGGAYEQFF.

This clonotype was counted between two and nine times. This rearrangement joins TRBV5-1 to TRBJ2-2; 13 nucleotides agree with TRBD2. CDR1 is SGHRS, CDR2 YFSETQ, per germline. The CDR3 loop spans 17 amino acids. The J segment lost 4 bases and the V segment lost 0 bases, leaving 3 bases of the junction unmatched. The CDR3 loop is CASSLGGLAGVTGELFF. CDR3 sequence (DNA): TGCGCCAGCAGCTTGGGTGGACTAGCGGGAGTCACCGGGGAGCTGTTTTTT.

This clonotype has at least ten counts. The chain employs TRBV28 and TRBJ2-3; possibly TRBD2 for D (5 bases). This CDR3 is built from 13 residues. V shed 2 bases and J shed 8 bases, with 11 bases lying between them. Germline V CDR1 and CDR2: MDHEN, SYDVKM. This CDR3 is CASSLNGVGTQYF. The CDR3 nucleotides read TGTGCCAGCAGTTTAAACGGGGTGGGTACGCAGTATTTT.

This clonotype has a count of ten or more. The chain joins TRBV7-8 to TRBJ2-1, with a tentative D call TRBD2 (6 bases). CDR1 is SGHVS and CDR2 is FQNEAQ in the germline V gene. V lost 3 bases to trimming and J lost 6 bases, with 15 bases between them. This CDR3 has 15 amino acids. The CDR3 loop is CASSFFQGGSNEQFF. CDR3 sequence (DNA): TGTGCCAGCAGCTTCTTCCAGGGAGGTTCCAATGAGCAGTTCTTC.

The table lists this clonotype with a few counts. This chain links TRBV18 with TRBJ1-1, with a tentative D call TRBD1 (6 bases). V was clipped by 1 base and J by 5 bases, with 20 bases between them. CDR3 length equals 17 residues. Germline lookup yields CDR1 KGHSH and CDR2 LQKENI. The CDR3 reads CASSPLLPVQGQTEAFF. CDR3 bases: TGTGCCAGCTCACCACTTTTACCGGTTCAGGGGCAAACTGAAGCTTTCTTT.

Ten or more counts support this clonotype. V is TRBV9 and J is TRBJ2-5, with D hard to call. In germline, CDR1 is SGDLS, CDR2 YYNGEE. The CDR3 runs 12 residues. The ends were cut back, 1 base at V and 4 bases at J, with 5 bases in the middle. The CDR3 reads CASSVPGETQYF. The DNA for the CDR3 is TGTGCCAGCAGCGTACCAGGAGAGACCCAGTACTTC. Full variable domain (rest looked up from reference TRBV9 and TRBJ2-5): DSGVTQTPKHLITATGQRVTLRCSPRSGDLSVYWYQQSLDQGLQFLIQYYNGEERAKGNILERFSAQQFPDLHSELNLSSLELGDSALYFCASSVPGETQYFGPGTRLLVL.

This clonotype has a count of ten or more. V gene TRBV2 combines with J gene TRBJ2-1; D gene unclear. The CDR3 spans 15 residues. Trimming took 6 bases from V and 3 from J, leaving 15 bases between them. Germline assignment: CDR1 SNHLY and CDR2 FYNNEI. CDR3 nucleotide sequence: TGTGCCAGCAGCCAGGACCCCCTCTTCTACAATGAGCAGTTCTTC. As protein: CASSQDPLFYNEQFF.

This clonotype was observed a handful of times. The rearrangement links TRBV5-8 to TRBJ2-1; TRBD1 matches 9 bases. The ends lost 4 bases at V and 4 bases at J; junction bases unmatched: 6. This CDR3 contains 15 residues. The germline CDR1 and CDR2 sequences are SGHTS and YDEGEE. The CDR3 region is CASSTGQGRYNEQFF. CDR3 nucleotides: TGTGCCAGCAGCACAGGACAGGGGCGATACAATGAGCAGTTCTTC.

This clonotype was seen a few times. The gene calls are TRBV6-5 and TRBJ2-3; D not resolved. Per germline, CDR1 MNHEY and CDR2 SVGAGI. The CDR3 contains 18 residues. V dropped 6 bases and J dropped 2 bases, with 24 bases sitting between them. The DNA of the CDR3 is TGTGCCAGCAGCTACGACGGTGGCCGCGGCGAAATCACAGATACGCAGTATTTT. Amino acid sequence: CASSYDGGRGEITDTQYF.

The sample holds many counts of this clonotype. This rearrangement joins TRBV6-5 to TRBJ1-1; D gene uncertain. Trimming removed 0 bases from V and 4 bases from J, with 9 bases in between. In germline, CDR1 is MNHEY, CDR2 SVGAGI. The CDR3 length is 14 residues. CDR3 coding DNA: TGTGCCAGCAGTTACTCGCGGGGAAGCACTGAAGCTTTCTTT. The encoded protein is CASSYSRGSTEAFF.

In its sample, this clonotype was seen many times. The chain recombines TRBV27 with TRBJ1-1; D is unresolved. The CDR3 loop spans 14 amino acids. V was clipped by 8 bases and J by 0 bases, with 13 bases between them. The germline V gene has CDR1 MNHEY and CDR2 SMNVEV (reference sequence). The CDR3 DNA follows: TGTGCCAGCCAGGTAGAGCATCTGAACACTGAAGCTTTCTTT. Its translation is CASQVEHLNTEAFF.

This clonotype was observed at least ten times. This chain joins TRBV7-9 and TRBJ2-1; D remains ambiguous. There are 11 residues in the CDR3. Germline CDR1 SEHNR, CDR2 FQNEAQ (reference sequence). Between the trimmed V and J ends, which lost 6 bases and 14 bases, there was a span of 14 bases. This CDR3 reads CASSPSLLEFF. CDR3 DNA: TGTGCCAGCAGTCCCAGTCTGTTGGAGTTCTTC.